One and the same sample provided the 18 T cell receptor beta chains below, sequenced in a study of cytomegalovirus exposure and HLA in healthy donors. The PCR had 60 Vbeta and 13 Jbeta primers. Data came from immunoSEQ multiplex PCR; TCRdb stores just in-frame clones and leaves some out. The sample lists around 25,000 clones; 60% to 80% were seen once. Sequenced input: PBMCs. The receptors were gathered from a male donor in good health and CMV-seronegative.

This clone came up a few times. The chain has TRBV2 and TRBJ1-4, with 7 bases fitting TRBD1. Germline CDR1 is SNHLY and CDR2 is FYNNEI. The CDR3 is 15 residues long. J lost 10 bases, V lost 0 bases, and 8 bases had no gene match. CDR3 residues: CASSEAGTALGKLFF. In DNA form, the CDR3 reads TGTGCCAGCAGTGAAGCGGGGACAGCCTTGGGAAAACTGTTTTTT.

The chain links TRBV7-3 to TRBJ2-2, with D perhaps TRBD1 (5 bases). V dropped 4 bases and J dropped 0 bases, with 12 bases sitting between them. This CDR3 region has 16 residues. Germline V gene data show CDR1 as SGHTA and CDR2 as FQGTGA. CDR3 bases: TGTGCCAGCAGCTCCCATTCAGGGCCGAACACCGGGGAGCTGTTTTTT. Translated, it gives CASSSHSGPNTGELFF.

This clone was recorded a few times. The genes are TRBV5-1 and TRBJ2-1; D perhaps matches TRBD2 (7 bases). The CDR3 has 15 amino acids. V was cut by 6 bases and J by 10 bases, with 23 bases left in between. Germline assignment: CDR1 SGHRS and CDR2 YFSETQ. In DNA form, the CDR3 reads TGCGCCAGCACCTATCGGCGCGGGGGCGCAGGGGAGCAGTTCTTC. It yields the protein CASTYRRGGAGEQFF. Supplemented by reference TRBV5-1 and TRBJ2-1, the full variable domain reads KAGVTQTPRYLIKTRGQQVTLSCSPISGHRSVSWYQQTPGQGLQFLFEYFSETQRNKGNFPGRFSGRQFSNSRSEMNVSTLELGDSALYLCASTYRRGGAGEQFFGPGTRLTVL.

The chain links TRBV4-2 to TRBJ1-1, with 9 bases that match TRBD1. Germline lookup yields CDR1 LGHNA and CDR2 YNFKEQ. With V trimmed by 4 bases and J by 1 base, 1 base remained unmatched. The CDR3 length is 14 residues. The CDR3 region is CASSLQGANTEAFF. CDR3 bases: TGTGCCAGCAGCCTACAGGGGGCGAACACTGAAGCTTTCTTT.

This clone was counted only a few times. The gene calls are TRBV15 and TRBJ1-1; no clear D gene. CDR3 size: 13 residues. The germline V gene encodes CDR1 LNHNV and CDR2 YYDKDF (reference sequence). V lost 6 bases to trimming and J lost 0 bases, with 8 bases between them. The CDR3 sequence is CATRAFLNTEAFF. DNA of the CDR3: TGTGCCACCAGGGCCTTCCTGAACACTGAAGCTTTCTTT.

V is TRBV19 and J is TRBJ2-7; 7 bases are a match to TRBD1. The CDR3 runs 15 residues. V dropped 2 bases and J dropped 6; count of bases not matched to a gene: 10. Germline CDR1 LNHDA, CDR2 SQIVND (reference sequence). Written as DNA, the CDR3 is TGTGCCAGTAGTATACTAGGGGGCAACCGGGGCGAGCAGTACTTC. Translation gives CASSILGGNRGEQYF.

As regards this clone: One end of the junction varies from germline; a read error may be responsible. This chain uses TRBV11-2 with TRBJ1-4; D ambiguous. The CDR3 runs to 13 residues. Germline V gene lookup returns CDR1 SGHAT and CDR2 FQNNGV. The CDR3 is CAGSALEYEKLFF. The DNA for the CDR3 is TGTGCCGGCAGCGCTTTGGAGTATGAAAAACTGTTTTTT.

The gene calls are TRBV28 and TRBJ1-4; 7 nucleotides match TRBD1. The J segment lost 6 bases and the V segment lost 0 bases, leaving 4 bases of the junction unmatched. The V gene's germline CDR1 is MDHEN and CDR2 SYDVKM. CDR3 length: 15 residues. The CDR3 sequence is CASSLWRDSDEKLFF. CDR3 in DNA: TGTGCCAGCAGTTTATGGCGGGACAGCGATGAAAAACTGTTTTTT.

This chain links TRBV7-9 with TRBJ2-1, with TRBD2 matching 16 bases. J gave up 5 bases and V 5 bases, and 6 bases lay outside the gene matches. The CDR3 has 17 residues. The germline V gene encodes CDR1 SEHNR and CDR2 FQNEAQ (reference sequence). Here the CDR3 reads CASSLRGTSGRDNEQFF. For the CDR3, the DNA is TGTGCCAGCAGCCTGAGAGGGACTAGCGGGAGGGACAATGAGCAGTTCTTC.

This rearrangement joins TRBV2 to TRBJ1-5, with 7 bases fitting TRBD1. The V gene's germline CDR1 is SNHLY and CDR2 FYNNEI. This CDR3 has 15 residues. V shed 4 bases and J 5 bases; nucleotides not matched to a gene: 8. The CDR3 spells CASSVDRQGHQPQHF. CDR3 DNA sequence: TGTGCCAGCAGTGTAGATAGACAGGGCCATCAGCCCCAGCATTTT.

The CDR3, as DNA: TGTGCCAGAAGCTTGGCCATGTGGCTAGCGGTGACCGATACGCAGTATTTT. It is translated as CARSLAMWLAVTDTQYF. The chain joins TRBV5-3 to TRBJ2-3, with 7 positions matching TRBD2. TRBV5-3 carries the ORF label, with uncertain function. V dropped 0 bases and J dropped 6; count of bases not matched to a gene: 13. There are 17 residues in the CDR3.

This clone was seen only a few times. The chain is built from TRBV7-9 and TRBJ2-7; 8 bases align to TRBD2. Germline CDR1 is SEHNR and CDR2 is FQNEAQ (reference sequence). Trimming cost V 1 base and J 0 bases; bases outside gene matches: 2. The CDR3 sequence is 15 residues long. Here the CDR3 DNA reads TGTGCCAGCAGCTTAGGGAGCGGGAGCTCCTACGAGCAGTACTTC. Protein: CASSLGSGSSYEQYF.

The V and J genes are TRBV7-9 and TRBJ1-2; a possible D gene is TRBD1 (5 bases). V lost 0 bases and J lost 4, with 12 bases in between. The CDR3 totals 15 residues. From germline, CDR1 is SEHNR and CDR2 FQNEAQ (reference sequence). The CDR3, as DNA: TGTGCCAGCAGCTTAGCCGACAGAAACACCTATGGCTACACCTTC. Its protein product is CASSLADRNTYGYTF.

The CDR3 protein is CASSLEGEAGNTIYF. The CDR3 nucleotides are TGCGCCAGCAGCTTGGAGGGGGAAGCTGGAAACACCATATATTTT. V and J are TRBV5-1 and TRBJ1-3; D is perhaps TRBD1 (6 bases). Germline V CDR1 and CDR2: SGHRS, YFSETQ. The CDR3 totals 15 residues. V dropped 0 bases and J dropped 2 bases, with 9 bases sitting between them.

This chain links TRBV30 with TRBJ1-6, with D maybe TRBD1 (5 bases). CDR1 and CDR2 from the germline V gene are GTSNPN and SVGIG (reference sequence). The CDR3 totals 12 residues. Trimming pared 4 bases from V and 11 bases from J, leaving 12 bases between. Here the CDR3 DNA reads TGTGCCTGGACTGGGGCTCCCCCACCCCTCCACTTT. Protein: CAWTGAPPPLHF.

The chain links TRBV13 to TRBJ2-1; 10 bases agree with TRBD1. The junction had 1 base not matched to a gene; V was cut back by 5 bases and J by 6 bases. Germline values: CDR1 PRHDT, CDR2 FYEKMQ (reference sequence). This CDR3 contains 13 residues. The CDR3 sequence is CASSRTGGNEQFF. The DNA of the CDR3 is TGTGCCAGCAGCCGGACAGGGGGCAATGAGCAGTTCTTC.

The chain uses TRBV6-1 and TRBJ2-6; D remains ambiguous. V was clipped by 4 bases and J by 0 bases, with 7 bases between them. This CDR3 spans 15 amino acids. The germline gives CDR1 MNHNS, CDR2 SASEGT. The chain's CDR3 is CASSGLSSGANVLTF. DNA of the CDR3: TGTGCCAGCAGTGGACTCAGCTCTGGGGCCAACGTCCTGACTTTC.

A single count supports this clone. The genes are TRBV28 and TRBJ2-3; D remains unclear. Germline CDR1 reads MDHEN; CDR2 reads SYDVKM. V gave up 6 bases and J gave up 6 bases, with 10 bases separating them. The CDR3 runs 12 residues. CDR3 DNA: TGTGCCAGCAGGCGCTTTATGGATACGCAGTATTTT. It translates to CASRRFMDTQYF.